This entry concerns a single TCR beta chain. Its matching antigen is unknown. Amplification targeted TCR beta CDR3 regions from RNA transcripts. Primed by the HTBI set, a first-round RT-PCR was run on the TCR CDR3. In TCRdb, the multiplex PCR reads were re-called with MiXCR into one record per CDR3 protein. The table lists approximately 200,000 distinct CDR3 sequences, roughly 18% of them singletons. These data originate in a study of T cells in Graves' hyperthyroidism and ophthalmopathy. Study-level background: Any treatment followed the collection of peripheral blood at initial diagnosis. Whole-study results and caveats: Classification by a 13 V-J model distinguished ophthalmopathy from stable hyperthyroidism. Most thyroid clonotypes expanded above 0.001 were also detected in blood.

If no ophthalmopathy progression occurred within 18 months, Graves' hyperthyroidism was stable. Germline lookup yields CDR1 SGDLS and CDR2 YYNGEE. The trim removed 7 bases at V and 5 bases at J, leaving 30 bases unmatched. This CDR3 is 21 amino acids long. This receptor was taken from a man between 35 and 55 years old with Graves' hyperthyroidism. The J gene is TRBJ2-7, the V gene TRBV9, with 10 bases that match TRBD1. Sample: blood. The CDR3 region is CASGHTSRLITGTGDPHEQYF. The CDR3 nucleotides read TGTGCCAGCGGCCACACCTCACGCCTAATAACCGGGACAGGGGACCCCCACGAGCAGTACTTC.